The present T cell receptor beta chain was sequenced within a study of vaccination and CD4 T cells after COVID-19. Study-wide background: With a range of 35 to 161, the median interval from diagnosis to drawing post-COVID samples was roughly 91 days. Each control was exposed to a CEFX pool, an HIV-1 Nef pool, or no peptide at all.

Germline V CDR1 and CDR2: DFQATT, SNEGSKA (reference sequence). The germline V and J ends were trimmed by 3 bases and 6 bases, with 17 bases remaining between them. The length of the CDR3 is 14 residues. Details on this clonotype: Its specificity is not known.

Cultured CD4+ T-cell DNA underwent Oncomine TCR Beta short-read sequencing. In TCRdb, the PCR reads were re-called with MiXCR into one record per CDR3 protein. The sample holds some 10,000 distinct CDR3 sequences, roughly 60% seen once. Regarding treatment: roughly nine-day PBMC culture with coronavirus spike peptide pools or control peptides (ViraFEST assay). ViraFEST stimulated the growth of antigen-specific T cells using peptide pools and subsequently profiled their TCRs by sequencing. PBMC cultures, at a few million cells per well, received approximately 9.4 IU/ml IL-2 and 8 to 10 ug/ml peptide pools.

The chain has TRBV20-1 and TRBJ2-5; D remains ambiguous. The clonotype was recovered from a human donor who had recovered from COVID-19. The sequencing sample was made of CD4+ T cells from blood, cultured in vitro. The CDR3 here is CSASGPPRQQTQYF. DNA for the CDR3: TGCAGTGCTAGCGGACCCCCGAGGCAACAGACCCAGTACTTC.